The clone carrying this T cell receptor (beta chain) was recorded many times. This sample was taken from a study of T cells in Graves' hyperthyroidism and ophthalmopathy. Regions amplified from RNA transcripts were the TCR beta CDR3 regions. When the TCR CDR3 underwent first-round RT-PCR, the HTBI primer set was used. Each CDR3 protein gets one entry after TCRdb re-called the multiplex PCR reads with MiXCR. The sample records almost 350,000 distinct CDR3 sequences, around 18% being singletons. Lactation, pregnancy, other autoimmune disease or uncontrolled infection led to exclusion of patients. The CDR3 covers 17 residues. The trim removed 5 bases at V and 0 bases at J, leaving 9 bases unmatched. Germline CDR1 is MNHNS and CDR2 is SASEGT.

The source is a woman aged 40 to 49 with Graves' ophthalmopathy. The sequenced material came from blood. This chain connects TRBV6-1 to TRBJ1-3, with TRBD1 identical over 8 bases. CDR3 sequence: CASSKTGTGVSGNTIYF. The CDR3 DNA reads TGTGCCAGCAGTAAGACCGGGACAGGAGTCTCTGGAAACACCATATATTTT.